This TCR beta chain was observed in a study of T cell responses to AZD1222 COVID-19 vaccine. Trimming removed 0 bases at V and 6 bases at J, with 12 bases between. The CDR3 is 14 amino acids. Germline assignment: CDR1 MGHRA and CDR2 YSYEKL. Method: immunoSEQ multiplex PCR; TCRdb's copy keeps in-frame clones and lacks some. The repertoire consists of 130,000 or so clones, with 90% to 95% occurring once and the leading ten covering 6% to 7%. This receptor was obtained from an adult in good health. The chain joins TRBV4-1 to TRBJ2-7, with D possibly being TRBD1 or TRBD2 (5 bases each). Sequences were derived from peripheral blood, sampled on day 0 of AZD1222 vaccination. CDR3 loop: CASSQESGDGEQYF. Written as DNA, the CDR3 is TGCGCCAGCAGCCAAGAGTCCGGGGACGGCGAGCAGTACTTC.